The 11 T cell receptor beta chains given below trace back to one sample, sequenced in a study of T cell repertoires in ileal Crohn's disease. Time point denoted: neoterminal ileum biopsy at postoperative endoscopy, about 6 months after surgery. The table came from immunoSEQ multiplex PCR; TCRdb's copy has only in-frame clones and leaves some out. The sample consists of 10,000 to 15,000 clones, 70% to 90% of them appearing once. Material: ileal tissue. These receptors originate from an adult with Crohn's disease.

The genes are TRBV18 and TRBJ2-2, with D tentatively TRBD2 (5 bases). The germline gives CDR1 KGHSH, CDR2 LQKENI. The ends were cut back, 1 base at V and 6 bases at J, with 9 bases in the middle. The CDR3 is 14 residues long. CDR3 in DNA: TGTGCCAGCTCACCACAACGCGGGTCCGGGGAGCTGTTTTTT. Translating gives CASSPQRGSGELFF.

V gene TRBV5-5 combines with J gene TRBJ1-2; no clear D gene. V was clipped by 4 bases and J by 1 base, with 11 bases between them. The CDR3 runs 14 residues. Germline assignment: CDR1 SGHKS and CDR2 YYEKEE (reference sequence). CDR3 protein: CASSPGGSNYGYTF. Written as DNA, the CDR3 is TGTGCCAGCAGCCCAGGTGGGAGTAACTATGGCTACACCTTC.

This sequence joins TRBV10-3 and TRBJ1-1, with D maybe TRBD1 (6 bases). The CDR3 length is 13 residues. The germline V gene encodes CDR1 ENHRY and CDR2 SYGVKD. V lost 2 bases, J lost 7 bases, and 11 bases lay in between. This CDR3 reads CAISERQEGEAFF. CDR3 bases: TGTGCCATCAGTGAGCGACAGGAAGGTGAAGCTTTCTTT.

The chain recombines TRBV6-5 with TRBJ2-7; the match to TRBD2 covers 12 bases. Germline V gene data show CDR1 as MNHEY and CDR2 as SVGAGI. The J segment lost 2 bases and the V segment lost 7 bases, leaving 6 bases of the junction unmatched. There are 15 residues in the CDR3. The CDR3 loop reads CASTDPSGGAYEQYF. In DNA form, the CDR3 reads TGTGCCAGCACCGATCCTAGCGGGGGGGCCTACGAGCAGTACTTC.

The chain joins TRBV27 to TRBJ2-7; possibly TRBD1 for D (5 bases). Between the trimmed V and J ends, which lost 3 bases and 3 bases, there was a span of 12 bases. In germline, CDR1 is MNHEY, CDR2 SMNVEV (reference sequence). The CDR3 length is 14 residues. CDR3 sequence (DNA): TGTGCCAGCAGTTTCGAAGACAGCAGCTACGAGCAGTACTTC. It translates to CASSFEDSSYEQYF.

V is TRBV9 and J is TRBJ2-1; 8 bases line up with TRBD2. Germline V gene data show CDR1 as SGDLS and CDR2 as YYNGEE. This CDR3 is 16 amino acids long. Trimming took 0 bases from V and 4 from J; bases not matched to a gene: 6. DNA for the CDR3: TGTGCCAGCAGCGTAGAGGTAGCGGGGCGTTACAATGAGCAGTTCTTC. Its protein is CASSVEVAGRYNEQFF.

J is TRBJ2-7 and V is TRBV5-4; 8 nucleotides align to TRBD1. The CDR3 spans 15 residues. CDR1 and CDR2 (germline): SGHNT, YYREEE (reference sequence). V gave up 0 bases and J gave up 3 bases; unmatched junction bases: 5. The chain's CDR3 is CASSLGTGFNYEQYF. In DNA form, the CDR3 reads TGTGCCAGCAGCTTGGGGACAGGGTTTAACTACGAGCAGTACTTC.

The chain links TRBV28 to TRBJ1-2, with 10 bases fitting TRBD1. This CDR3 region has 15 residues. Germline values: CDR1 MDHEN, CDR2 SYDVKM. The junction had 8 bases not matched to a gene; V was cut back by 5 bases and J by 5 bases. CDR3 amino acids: CASSPPGQGKYGYTF. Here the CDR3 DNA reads TGTGCCAGCAGTCCCCCGGGACAGGGGAAGTATGGCTACACCTTC.

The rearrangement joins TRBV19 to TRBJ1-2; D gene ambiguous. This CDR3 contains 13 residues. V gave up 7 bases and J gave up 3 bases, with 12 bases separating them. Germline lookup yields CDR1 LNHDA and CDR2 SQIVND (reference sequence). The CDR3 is CASKSTGHYGYTF. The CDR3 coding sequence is TGTGCCAGTAAAAGCACCGGTCACTATGGCTACACCTTC.

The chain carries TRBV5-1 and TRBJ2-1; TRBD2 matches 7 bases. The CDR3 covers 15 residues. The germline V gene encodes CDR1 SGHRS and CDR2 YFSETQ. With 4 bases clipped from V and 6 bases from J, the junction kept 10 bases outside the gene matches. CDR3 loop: CASSPTSEPSNEQFF. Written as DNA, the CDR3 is TGCGCCAGCAGCCCTACTAGCGAACCGTCCAATGAGCAGTTCTTC.

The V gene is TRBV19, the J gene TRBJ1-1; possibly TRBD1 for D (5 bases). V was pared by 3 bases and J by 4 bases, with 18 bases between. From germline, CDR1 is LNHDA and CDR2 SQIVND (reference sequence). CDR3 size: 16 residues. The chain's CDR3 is CASSIRRQPSATEAFF. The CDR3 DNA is TGTGCCAGTAGTATTAGGAGACAGCCCTCCGCCACTGAAGCTTTCTTT.